The 16 T cell receptor beta chains listed next were all sequenced from one sample in a study of blood T cell repertoires in COVID-19 (dated by TCRdb to between 2020 and 2021). The library was made by the immunoSEQ multiplex PCR assay. Imported from immuneACCESS, the table was reduced by TCRdb to in-frame sequences with V and J called. These copies leave out some clones; in studies compared against another copy, an unresolved V gene accounts for under half, and the cause of the remainder is not known. Here the sample has 77,000 or so clones; approximately 80% occur a single time. The top ten constitute around 6% of the sample. The specimen sequenced was peripheral blood. Receptors were obtained from a woman aged 55-69 years with acute or convalescent COVID-19.

V and J are TRBV12-3 or TRBV12-4 and TRBJ1-1; D call uncertain. Trimming removed 7 bases at V and 7 bases at J, with 10 bases between. The CDR3 covers 11 residues. The chain's CDR3 is CASTGFFEAFF. The CDR3 DNA reads as TGTGCCAGCACAGGTTTTTTTGAAGCTTTCTTT.

This clone was seen once. This rearrangement joins TRBV3-1 (or the pseudogene TRBV3-2) to TRBJ1-1; possibly TRBD1 for D (6 bases). CDR1 is LGHDT and CDR2 is YNNKEL in the germline V gene (reference sequence). The CDR3 is 13 amino acids. Trimming cost V 3 bases and J 5 bases, with 10 bases left between them. The CDR3 is CASSQNRGTEAFF. In DNA form, the CDR3 reads TGTGCCAGCAGCCAGAATAGGGGGACTGAAGCTTTCTTT.

The genes are TRBV5-6 and TRBJ2-2, with D tentatively TRBD1 (6 bases). V lost 5 bases, J lost 0 bases, and 11 bases lay in between. CDR1 is SGHDT and CDR2 is YYEEEE in the germline V gene. The CDR3 covers 15 residues. DNA of the CDR3: TGTGCCAGCAGTCTTGGGACATCGAACACCGGGGAGCTGTTTTTT. Translating it yields CASSLGTSNTGELFF. The full variable domain, rest sourced from reference TRBV5-6 and TRBJ2-2, is DAGVTQSPTHLIKTRGQQVTLRCSPKSGHDTVSWYQQALGQGPQFIFQYYEEEERQRGNFPDRFSGHQFPNYSSELNVNALLLGDSALYLCASSLGTSNTGELFFGEGSRLTVL.

The chain carries TRBV11-2 and TRBJ2-3; TRBD2 matches 11 bases. Germline trimming cut 5 bases from V and 5 bases from J; bases unmatched to any gene: 6. This CDR3 has 15 amino acids. In germline, CDR1 is SGHAT, CDR2 FQNNGV. Written as DNA, the CDR3 is TGTGCCAGCAGCATTAGCGGGGGGGCAATAGATACGCAGTATTTT. It specifies CASSISGGAIDTQYF.

The V gene is TRBV10-3, the J gene TRBJ2-2; 13 bases are a match to TRBD2. Trimming removed 7 bases from V and 0 bases from J; junction bases left unmatched: 2. The germline CDR1 and CDR2 sequences are ENHRY and SYGVKD. CDR3 size: 16 residues. CDR3 sequence reads: CAIMGTSGTNTGELFF. The CDR3 nucleotides are TGTGCCATCATGGGGACTAGCGGGACGAACACCGGGGAGCTGTTTTTT.

The V call is TRBV5-1, the J call TRBJ2-1, with 11 bases aligning to TRBD2. CDR1 is SGHRS, CDR2 YFSETQ, per germline. This CDR3 has 15 amino acids. The J segment lost 3 bases and the V segment lost 5 bases, leaving 4 bases of the junction unmatched. For the CDR3, the DNA is TGCGCCAGCAGGGGGGGACTAGCGGTCTACAATGAGCAGTTCTTC. Protein sequence: CASRGGLAVYNEQFF.

The chain is built from TRBV19 and TRBJ1-2; D remains ambiguous. V dropped 7 bases and J dropped 2 bases, with 17 bases sitting between them. Germline values: CDR1 LNHDA, CDR2 SQIVND (reference sequence). This CDR3 has 15 residues. CDR3 residues: CASINDGSRNYGYTF. The CDR3 nucleotides read TGTGCCAGTATTAATGATGGGAGCAGAAACTATGGCTACACCTTC.

The table lists this clone with a few counts. This chain joins TRBV9 and TRBJ2-2; 7 positions match TRBD1. CDR3 length equals 19 residues. The germline CDR1 and CDR2 sequences are SGDLS and YYNGEE. V gave up 4 bases and J gave up 3 bases; unmatched junction bases: 18. In DNA, the CDR3 is TGTGCCAGCAGCCCTAGTTTTCCGGGACAGAGAAGGGACACCGGGGAGCTGTTTTTT. Its translation is CASSPSFPGQRRDTGELFF.

This clone was recorded only once. The J gene is TRBJ2-7, the V gene TRBV6-5; TRBD2 might be the D (5 bases). In germline, CDR1 is MNHEY, CDR2 SVGAGI. Trimming cost V 5 bases and J 6 bases, with 20 bases left between them. This CDR3 region has 15 residues. CDR3: CASSLRTTWESEQYF. The CDR3 DNA follows: TGTGCCAGCAGTCTAAGGACGACTTGGGAGTCCGAGCAGTACTTC.

The genes are TRBV6-1 and TRBJ2-1, with D perhaps TRBD2 (6 bases). CDR1 MNHNS and CDR2 SASEGT come from the germline V gene. Trimming removed 2 bases from V and 9 bases from J, with 11 bases in between. The CDR3 covers 13 residues. The CDR3 sequence is CASSEYGGSEQFF. The CDR3 region has the DNA TGTGCCAGCAGTGAATACGGGGGAAGTGAGCAGTTCTTC.

The chain carries TRBV7-8 and TRBJ1-6, with TRBD1 identical over 7 bases. Germline V gene sequence: CDR1 SGHVS, CDR2 FQNEAQ. The CDR3 extends over 18 amino acids. Trimming took 4 bases from V and 0 from J; bases not matched to a gene: 9. The CDR3 region is CASSSTGVGGSYNSPLHF. The DNA of the CDR3 is TGTGCCAGCAGCTCAACAGGGGTAGGAGGCTCCTATAATTCACCCCTCCACTTT.

A remark on this clone: A read error may account for a junction end that differs from germline. The chain uses TRBV5-6 and TRBJ1-1; no reliable D call. Germline CDR1 and CDR2: SGHDT and YYEEEE. The CDR3 has 16 residues. The CDR3 reads CAGSSEQRYMNTEAFF. CDR3 nucleotides: TGTGCCGGCAGCTCTGAACAAAGATACATGAACACTGAAGCTTTCTTT.

This clone was observed a handful of times. This sequence joins TRBV20-1 and TRBJ2-7; D not resolved. V was trimmed by 3 bases and J by 5 bases, leaving 17 bases between them. Looked up from germline, CDR1 is DFQATT and CDR2 is SNEGSKA (reference sequence). The CDR3 covers 14 residues. CDR3 residues: CSASQSRTTDEQYF. The CDR3, as DNA: TGCAGTGCTAGTCAGAGCCGCACTACGGACGAGCAGTACTTC.

This clone occurred once. Here the CDR3 DNA reads TGTGCCAGCAGCCCCCGACTAGCGGGGGGGCGGGGTGAGCAGTTCTTC. This gives the protein CASSPRLAGGRGEQFF. This sequence joins TRBV7-2 and TRBJ2-1; 14 nucleotides line up with TRBD2. Germline CDR1 SGHTA, CDR2 FQGNSA. V lost 5 bases, J lost 9 bases, and 9 bases stayed unmatched. The CDR3 has 16 residues. The full variable domain, with the rest looked up from reference TRBV7-2 and TRBJ2-1, is GAGVSQSPSNKVTEKGKDVELRCDPISGHTALYWYRQSLGQGLEFLIYFQGNSAPDKSGLPSDRFSAERTGGSVSTLTIQRTQQEDSAVYLCASSPRLAGGRGEQFFGPGTRLTVL.

This clone was found many times. The genes are TRBV7-9 and TRBJ1-2, with TRBD1 matching over 7 bases. This CDR3 has 14 amino acids. V gave up 5 bases and J gave up 2 bases; unmatched junction bases: 5. Per the germline V gene, CDR1 is SEHNR and CDR2 is FQNEAQ (reference sequence). This CDR3 is CASSVTTGNYGYTF. CDR3 nucleotide sequence: TGTGCCAGCAGCGTTACGACAGGGAACTATGGCTACACCTTC.

The CDR3: CASSTYNEQYF. The DNA of the CDR3 is TGTGCCAGCAGCACGTACAACGAGCAGTACTTC. V usage is TRBV21-1 and J usage is TRBJ2-7; no check of the table's D call, TRBD1, against the DNA was made. TRBV21-1 is an annotated pseudogene. The CDR3 totals 11 residues.